The 30 T cell receptor beta chains below all came from one sample that was sequenced in a study of T cells in Graves' hyperthyroidism and ophthalmopathy. Amplified TCR beta CDR3 regions came from RNA transcripts. Researchers ran a first-round RT-PCR on the TCR CDR3 using the HTBI primer set. TCRdb reprocessed the multiplex PCR reads via MiXCR and lists one record per CDR3 protein. The top ten clones hold around a quarter of a sample with roughly 400,000 distinct CDR3 sequences, approximately 15% of them seen once. Sequenced material: blood. The receptors derive from a woman aged 18-29 years with Graves' hyperthyroidism that later progressed to Graves' ophthalmopathy.

This clonotype has only one observation. The V call is TRBV6-1, the J call TRBJ1-5, with D hard to call. This CDR3 spans 15 amino acids. Trimming left V 5 bases short and J 6 bases short, with 17 bases between. CDR1 MNHNS and CDR2 SASEGT come from the germline V gene. CDR3 residues: CASSLTTRYSQPQHF. CDR3 nucleotide sequence: TGTGCCAGCAGTCTTACAACAAGGTATAGTCAGCCCCAGCATTTT.

The chain couples TRBV6-2 or TRBV6-3 to TRBJ2-1; TRBD2 might be the D (6 bases). This CDR3 region has 16 residues. The germline V gene has CDR1 MNHEY and CDR2 SVGEGT. V gave up 9 bases and J gave up 7 bases, with 25 bases separating them. The CDR3 nucleotides are TGTGCCAGTTACTTCCCTTTACAATTAGGGAGGAATGAGCAGTTCTTC. Its protein is CASYFPLQLGRNEQFF.

This clonotype has a handful of counts. V usage is TRBV6-1 and J usage is TRBJ1-1; the match to TRBD1 covers 7 bases. Germline V gene sequence: CDR1 MNHNS, CDR2 SASEGT. J lost 2 bases, V lost 7 bases, and 16 bases had no gene match. The CDR3 length is 17 residues. CDR3 amino acids: CASIEGGVARTNTEAFF. The CDR3 DNA is TGTGCCAGCATCGAAGGGGGCGTAGCGAGAACTAACACTGAAGCTTTCTTT.

This clonotype was seen only a few times. V and J are TRBV6-2 or TRBV6-3 and TRBJ2-1, with D unclear. CDR1 and CDR2 from the germline V gene are MNHEY and SVGEGT. V lost 1 base, J lost 6 bases, and 4 bases lay in between. The CDR3 length is 12 residues. CDR3 protein: CASSYFSNEQFF. The CDR3 bases are TGTGCCAGCAGTTACTTTAGCAATGAGCAGTTCTTC.

The sample holds many counts of this clonotype. The chain is built from TRBV20-1 and TRBJ2-7, with 7 bases aligning to TRBD1. This CDR3 has 14 amino acids. V dropped 4 bases and J dropped 4; count of bases not matched to a gene: 10. The germline gives CDR1 DFQATT, CDR2 SNEGSKA (reference sequence). CDR3 sequence (DNA): TGCAGTGCTACAAACGTGGACAGGAAGTACGAGCAGTACTTC. Amino acid sequence: CSATNVDRKYEQYF.

This clonotype has at least ten counts. The chain combines TRBV3-1 with TRBJ1-2; TRBD1 matches 7 bases. Germline CDR1 is LGHDT and CDR2 is YNNKEL (reference sequence). The CDR3 spans 15 residues. V dropped 7 bases and J dropped 8; count of bases not matched to a gene: 16. The DNA for the CDR3 is TGTGCCAGCACTACGGGACTCAATGAGGGGGCAGGCTACACCTTC. It translates to CASTTGLNEGAGYTF.

This clonotype was detected a few times. At one boundary the junction diverges from the germline segment, which might be a read error. The chain carries TRBV29-1 and TRBJ2-5; 7 bases fit TRBD2. Looked up from germline, CDR1 is SQVTM and CDR2 is ANQGSEA. The CDR3 length is 12 residues. The CDR3 here is CSVGLAEEAQYF. CDR3 in DNA: TGCAGCGTTGGTCTAGCGGAAGAGGCCCAGTACTTC.

A remark on this clonotype: A much more abundant neighbour one base away suggests this may be a read error. This sequence joins TRBV28 and TRBJ2-4; TRBD1 matches 7 bases. In germline, CDR1 is MDHEN, CDR2 SYDVKM. The CDR3 is made up of 14 amino acids. This CDR3 is CASSRGQATNIQHF. The CDR3 DNA is TGTGCCAGCAGTAGAGGACAGGCGACAAACATTCAGCACTTC. Looking up the rest from reference TRBV28 and TRBJ2-4 gives the full variable domain: DVKVTQSSRYLVKRTGEKVFLECVQDMDHENMFWYRQDPGLGLRLIYFSYDVKMKEKGDIPEGYSVSREKKERFSLILESASTNQTSMYLCASSRGQATNIQHFGAGTRLSVL.

In its sample, this clonotype was seen many times. CDR3 nucleotides: TGTGCCAGCAGGGGACCCCAAGAGACCCAGTACTTC. Its translation is CASRGPQETQYF. The chain joins TRBV2 to TRBJ2-5, with D possibly called TRBD1 or TRBD2 (5 bases each). The V and J ends lost 6 bases and 1 base respectively, with 6 bases between them. The CDR3 is 12 amino acids. From germline, CDR1 is SNHLY and CDR2 FYNNEI.

This clonotype has a handful of counts. The rearrangement links TRBV4-3 to TRBJ2-5; D is possibly TRBD1 (5 bases). Trimming shortened V by 3 bases and J by 5 bases, and 16 bases separated the two germline ends. The CDR3 runs to 15 residues. Germline CDR1 is LGHNA and CDR2 is YSLEER. DNA for the CDR3: TGCGCCAGCAGCCAGGTCCGAACAGGCTGGGAGACCCAGTACTTC. Translating it yields CASSQVRTGWETQYF.

V gene TRBV27 combines with J gene TRBJ2-3, with a possible D match to TRBD2 (5 bases). V gave up 5 bases and J gave up 0 bases, with 18 bases separating them. Germline CDR1 reads MNHEY; CDR2 reads SMNVEV (reference sequence). This CDR3 is 17 amino acids long. The CDR3 sequence is CASSLLLTGISTDTQYF. DNA of the CDR3: TGTGCCAGCAGTCTTTTATTGACCGGGATCAGCACAGATACGCAGTATTTT.

V usage is TRBV29-1 and J usage is TRBJ2-7; either TRBD1 or TRBD2 may fit D (5 bases each). CDR3 length equals 15 residues. The germline gives CDR1 SQVTM, CDR2 ANQGSEA. V was trimmed by 6 bases and J by 0 bases, leaving 18 bases between them. This CDR3 reads CSVGRGTRSSYEQYF. The CDR3 DNA reads as TGCAGCGTGGGCCGGGGCACCAGGAGCTCCTACGAGCAGTACTTC.

The gene calls are TRBV5-1 and TRBJ1-3; TRBD1 is a possible D gene (6 bases). Per germline, CDR1 SGHRS and CDR2 YFSETQ. The CDR3 is made up of 15 amino acids. Trimming stripped 2 bases from V and 4 bases from J, with 13 bases between. DNA of the CDR3: TGCGCCAGCAGCTTTGGGGGGCCAGGCGGAAACACCATATATTTT. It specifies CASSFGGPGGNTIYF.

This clonotype was seen ten or more times. V and J are TRBV2 and TRBJ2-2, with 9 positions matching TRBD1. J was trimmed by 5 bases and V by 6 bases; bases with no gene match: 10. The CDR3 sequence is 16 residues long. Looked up from germline, CDR1 is SNHLY and CDR2 is FYNNEI. CDR3 nucleotide sequence: TGTGCCAGCAGCCTGGGACAGGGAGGTGAAACCGGGGAGCTGTTTTTT. This gives the protein CASSLGQGGETGELFF. The entire variable domain, with the rest obtained from reference TRBV2 and TRBJ2-2, is as follows: EPEVTQTPSHQVTQMGQEVILRCVPISNHLYFYWYRQILGQKVEFLVSFYNNEISEKSEIFDDQFSVERPDGSNFTLKIRSTKLEDSAMYFCASSLGQGGETGELFFGEGSRLTVL.

With respect to this clonotype: Given a much more abundant clone one base away, this may be a read error. V is TRBV28 and J is TRBJ1-2, with TRBD1 as a possible D gene (6 bases). Germline CDR1 MDHEN, CDR2 SYDVKM. This CDR3 is 16 amino acids long. The V gene lost 4 bases and the J gene lost 3 bases, with 18 bases spanning the gap. The CDR3 sequence is CASSSWEGVPYYGYTF. In DNA, the CDR3 is TGTGCCAGCAGTTCATGGGAGGGGGTTCCTTACTATGGCTACACCTTC.

This clonotype was seen more than once but under ten times. The rearrangement uses TRBV29-1 and TRBJ2-7; D is possibly TRBD1 or TRBD2 (7 bases each). The length of the CDR3 is 17 residues. The V end was cut by 4 bases, the J end by 2 bases, with 24 bases between. Per the germline V gene, CDR1 is SQVTM and CDR2 is ANQGSEA. CDR3 residues: CSVGDSVRGGPTYEQYF. The CDR3 nucleotides are TGCAGCGTTGGGGACAGTGTGAGGGGGGGACCGACCTACGAGCAGTACTTC.

The chain joins TRBV24-1 to TRBJ2-3, with 11 bases that match TRBD2. The junction had 9 bases not matched to a gene; V was cut back by 4 bases and J by 4 bases. The CDR3 has 17 residues. Germline V gene lookup returns CDR1 KGHDR and CDR2 SFDVKD. The CDR3 sequence: CATSDVSGRANPDTQYF. The DNA of the CDR3 is TGTGCCACCAGTGACGTTAGCGGGAGGGCCAATCCAGATACGCAGTATTTT.

This clonotype was picked up a small number of times. The chain combines TRBV5-8 with TRBJ2-2, with D uncertain. Trimming pared 1 base from V and 3 bases from J, leaving 10 bases between. The germline V gene has CDR1 SGHTS and CDR2 YDEGEE. The CDR3 runs 15 residues. DNA of the CDR3: TGTGCCAGCAGCTTGTGGGAAGATTACACCGGGGAGCTGTTTTTT. This translates into CASSLWEDYTGELFF.

On this clonotype: This may be a read error: a much more frequent sequence differs by one nucleotide. CDR3 region: CASSSSGTSGSGQETQYF. DNA for the CDR3: TGCGCCAGCAGCTCCTCCGGGACTAGCGGGAGTGGCCAAGAGACCCAGTACTTC. This chain links TRBV5-1 with TRBJ2-5; TRBD2 matches 14 bases. The CDR3 contains 18 residues. The germline V gene has CDR1 SGHRS and CDR2 YFSETQ. With V trimmed by 3 bases and J by 1 base, 8 bases remained unmatched.

J is TRBJ2-1 and V is TRBV7-9, with D perhaps matching TRBD2 (6 bases). The V end lost 5 bases, the J end lost 4 bases, and 12 bases lay between the germline ends. Looked up from germline, CDR1 is SEHNR and CDR2 is FQNEAQ (reference sequence). CDR3 length equals 14 residues. CDR3 region: CASSRDWGYNEQFF. The DNA for the CDR3 is TGTGCCAGCAGCCGGGACTGGGGGTACAATGAGCAGTTCTTC.

This clonotype appeared many times. The rearrangement links TRBV20-1 to TRBJ2-3; D uncertain. Looked up from germline, CDR1 is DFQATT and CDR2 is SNEGSKA (reference sequence). The CDR3 spans 13 residues. The V and J ends lost 1 base and 6 bases respectively, with 11 bases between them. The chain's CDR3 is CSARAGSADTQYF. In DNA form, the CDR3 reads TGCAGTGCTAGAGCCGGCTCCGCGGATACGCAGTATTTT.

This clonotype was seen more than once but under ten times. The chain recombines TRBV10-3 with TRBJ2-4, with D perhaps given as TRBD1 or TRBD2 (5 bases each). CDR1 is ENHRY, CDR2 SYGVKD, per germline. V lost 0 bases and J 0 bases, leaving 12 bases between the germline ends. This CDR3 is built from 17 residues. In DNA form, the CDR3 reads TGTGCCATCAGTGAGTCTGGTGGGGGAATAGCCAAAAACATTCAGTACTTC. It encodes CAISESGGGIAKNIQYF.

This clonotype was seen repeatedly, ten times or more. J is TRBJ2-6 and V is TRBV28; no definite D call. The CDR3 contains 15 residues. Germline CDR1 reads MDHEN; CDR2 reads SYDVKM. V lost 3 bases and J 4 bases, leaving 10 bases between the germline ends. CDR3 region: CASSFSGLGANVLTF. CDR3 coding DNA: TGTGCCAGCAGTTTCTCGGGTCTAGGGGCCAACGTCCTGACTTTC.

The table lists this clonotype with many counts. The chain employs TRBV27 and TRBJ2-7; unclear D gene. The V and J ends lost 7 bases and 1 base respectively, with 14 bases between them. The CDR3 consists of 14 residues. Germline CDR1 is MNHEY and CDR2 is SMNVEV (reference sequence). The CDR3 protein is CASTSSESSYEQYF. CDR3 DNA sequence: TGTGCCAGCACATCCTCGGAGAGTTCCTACGAGCAGTACTTC.

In this sample, this clonotype turned up many times. The chain uses TRBV11-3 and TRBJ1-1; D is ambiguous. Trimming removed 0 bases at V and 1 base at J, with 6 bases between. This CDR3 has 14 residues. Per the germline V gene, CDR1 is SGHNT and CDR2 is YENEEA. The CDR3 loop is CASSLDVRNTEAFF. The DNA for the CDR3 is TGTGCCAGCAGCTTAGACGTCAGGAACACTGAAGCTTTCTTT.

This clonotype appeared a single time. The J gene is TRBJ2-7, the V gene TRBV12-3 or TRBV12-4; 9 nucleotides align to TRBD2. Germline trimming cut 7 bases from V and 1 base from J; bases unmatched to any gene: 11. This CDR3 is 16 amino acids long. CDR3 amino acids: CASNKRGSGSSYEQYF. In nucleotides, the CDR3 is TGTGCCAGCAACAAACGGGGTAGCGGGAGTTCCTACGAGCAGTACTTC.

The chain employs TRBV12-3 or TRBV12-4 and TRBJ2-1, with 7 nucleotides matching TRBD2. The CDR3 sequence is 15 residues long. V trimming: 9 bases; J trimming: 7 bases; junction bases outside the gene matches: 15. For the CDR3, the DNA is TGTGCCAGTAGTATCCGCGGGAGTTTTAGGAATGAGCAGTTCTTC. This translates into CASSIRGSFRNEQFF.

V gene TRBV7-9 combines with J gene TRBJ2-2; D is undetermined. CDR1 and CDR2 (germline): SEHNR, FQNEAQ (reference sequence). CDR3 length: 16 residues. With 1 base removed from V and 0 bases from J, the gap between germline ends came to 9 bases. The CDR3 sequence: CASSLENGANTGELFF. The CDR3 DNA reads TGTGCCAGCAGCTTAGAGAACGGAGCGAACACCGGGGAGCTGTTTTTT.

The chain has TRBV29-1 and TRBJ2-3; TRBD2 might be the D (5 bases). In germline, CDR1 is SQVTM, CDR2 ANQGSEA. The CDR3 sequence is 14 residues long. With 6 bases removed from V and 4 bases from J, the gap between germline ends came to 17 bases. The CDR3: CSVNTPALADTQYF. CDR3 in DNA: TGCAGCGTGAACACCCCCGCACTAGCAGATACGCAGTATTTT.

The table lists this clonotype with many counts. The chain combines TRBV20-1 with TRBJ2-5; D gene ambiguous. Germline CDR1 DFQATT, CDR2 SNEGSKA (reference sequence). Trimming cost V 6 bases and J 5 bases, with 16 bases left between them. The CDR3 runs to 13 residues. CDR3 coding DNA: TGCAGTGCACCAACACGGGCCTGGGAGACCCAGTACTTC. Protein: CSAPTRAWETQYF.